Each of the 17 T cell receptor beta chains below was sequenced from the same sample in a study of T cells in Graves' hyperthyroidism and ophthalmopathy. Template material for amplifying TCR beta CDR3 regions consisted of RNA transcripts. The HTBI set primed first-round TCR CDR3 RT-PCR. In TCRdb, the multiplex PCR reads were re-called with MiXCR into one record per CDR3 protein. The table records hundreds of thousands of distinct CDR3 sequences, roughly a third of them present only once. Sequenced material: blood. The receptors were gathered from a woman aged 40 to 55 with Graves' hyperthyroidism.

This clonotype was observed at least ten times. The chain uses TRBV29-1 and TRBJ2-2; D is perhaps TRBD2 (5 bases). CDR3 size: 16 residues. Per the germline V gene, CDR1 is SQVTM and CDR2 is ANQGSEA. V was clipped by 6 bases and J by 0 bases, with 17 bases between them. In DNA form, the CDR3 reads TGCAGCGTCGCCGAGGAAGGGAGTACGAACACCGGGGAGCTGTTTTTT. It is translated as CSVAEEGSTNTGELFF.

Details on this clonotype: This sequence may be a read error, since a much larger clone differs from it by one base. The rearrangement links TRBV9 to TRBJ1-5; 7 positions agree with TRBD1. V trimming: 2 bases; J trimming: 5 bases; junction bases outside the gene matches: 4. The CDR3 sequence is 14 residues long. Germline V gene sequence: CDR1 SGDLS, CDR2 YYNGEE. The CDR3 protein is CASSVGQLYQPQHF. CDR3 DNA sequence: TGTGCCAGCAGCGTGGGACAGCTTTATCAGCCCCAGCATTTT.

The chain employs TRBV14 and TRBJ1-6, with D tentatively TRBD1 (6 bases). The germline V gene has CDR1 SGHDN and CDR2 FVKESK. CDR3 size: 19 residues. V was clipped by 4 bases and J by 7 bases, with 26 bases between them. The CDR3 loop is CASSRKGQDSHSQNSPLHF. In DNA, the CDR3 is TGTGCCAGCAGCCGAAAGGGACAAGACTCACACTCACAGAATTCACCCCTCCACTTT.

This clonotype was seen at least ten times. The CDR3 reads CSVEGALGQETQYF. The CDR3 coding sequence is TGCAGCGTTGAAGGGGCGCTGGGGCAAGAGACCCAGTACTTC. The rearrangement uses TRBV29-1 and TRBJ2-5; D unclear. Germline lookup yields CDR1 SQVTM and CDR2 ANQGSEA. CDR3 length: 14 residues. Trimming shortened V by 1 base and J by 2 bases, and 11 bases separated the two germline ends.

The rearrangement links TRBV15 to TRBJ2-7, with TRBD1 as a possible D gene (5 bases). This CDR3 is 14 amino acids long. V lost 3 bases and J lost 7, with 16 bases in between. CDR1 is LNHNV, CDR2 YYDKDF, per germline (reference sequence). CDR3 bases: TGTGCCACCAGCAGCCCCTCGAGAAGGGGTGAGCAGTACTTC. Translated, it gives CATSSPSRRGEQYF.

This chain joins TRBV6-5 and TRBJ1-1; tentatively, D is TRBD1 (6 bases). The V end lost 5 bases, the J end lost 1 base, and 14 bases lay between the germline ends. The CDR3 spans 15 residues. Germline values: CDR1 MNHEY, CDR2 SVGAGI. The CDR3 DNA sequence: TGTGCCAGCAGTCGTGGTGGGGGCTCGAACACTGAAGCTTTCTTT. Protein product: CASSRGGGSNTEAFF.

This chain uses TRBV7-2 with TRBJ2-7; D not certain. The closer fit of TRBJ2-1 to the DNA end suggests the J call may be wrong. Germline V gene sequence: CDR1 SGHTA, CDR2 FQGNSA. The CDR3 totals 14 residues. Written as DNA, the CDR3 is TGTGCCAGCAGCTTAAGGGTCTCCTACAATGAGCAGTTCTTC. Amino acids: CASSLRVSYNEQFF.

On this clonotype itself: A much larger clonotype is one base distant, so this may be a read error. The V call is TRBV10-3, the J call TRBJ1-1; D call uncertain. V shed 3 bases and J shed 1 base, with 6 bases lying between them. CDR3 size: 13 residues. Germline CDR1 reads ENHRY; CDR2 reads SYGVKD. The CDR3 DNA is TGTGCCATCAGTGACGGGCCGAACACTGAAGCTTTCTTT. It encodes CAISDGPNTEAFF.

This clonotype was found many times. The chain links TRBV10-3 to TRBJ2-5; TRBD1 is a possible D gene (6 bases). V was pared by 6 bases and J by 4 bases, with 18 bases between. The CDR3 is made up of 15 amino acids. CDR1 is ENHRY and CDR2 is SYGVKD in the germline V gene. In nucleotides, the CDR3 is TGTGCCATCAGAGACCCTACAGGGAATCGAGAGACCCAGTACTTC. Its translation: CAIRDPTGNRETQYF.

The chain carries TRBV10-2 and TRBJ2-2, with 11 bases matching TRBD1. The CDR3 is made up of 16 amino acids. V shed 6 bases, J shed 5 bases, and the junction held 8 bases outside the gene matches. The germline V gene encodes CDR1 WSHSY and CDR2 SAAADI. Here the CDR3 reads CASRWGTGGWTGELFF. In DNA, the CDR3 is TGCGCCAGCAGGTGGGGGACAGGGGGATGGACCGGGGAGCTGTTTTTT.

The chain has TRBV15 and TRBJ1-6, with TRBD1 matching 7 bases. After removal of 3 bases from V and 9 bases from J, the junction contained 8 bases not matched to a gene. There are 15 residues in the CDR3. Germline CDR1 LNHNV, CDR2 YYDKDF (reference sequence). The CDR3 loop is CATSSKGQLTSPLHF. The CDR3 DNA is TGTGCCACCAGCAGTAAGGGACAGCTCACTTCACCCCTCCACTTT. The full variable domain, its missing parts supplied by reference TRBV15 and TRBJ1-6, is DAMVIQNPRYQVTQFGKPVTLSCSQTLNHNVMYWYQQKSSQAPKLLFHYYDKDFNNEADTPDNFQSRRPNTSFCFLDIRSPGLGDTAMYLCATSSKGQLTSPLHFGNGTRLTVT.

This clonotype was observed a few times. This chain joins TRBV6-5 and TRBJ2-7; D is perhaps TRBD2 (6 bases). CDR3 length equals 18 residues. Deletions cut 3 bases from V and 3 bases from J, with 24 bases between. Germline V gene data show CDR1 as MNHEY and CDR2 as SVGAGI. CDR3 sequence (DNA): TGTGCCAGCAGTTATCCGGTCATTGGTAGGGGACTTCACTACGAGCAGTACTTC. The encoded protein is CASSYPVIGRGLHYEQYF.

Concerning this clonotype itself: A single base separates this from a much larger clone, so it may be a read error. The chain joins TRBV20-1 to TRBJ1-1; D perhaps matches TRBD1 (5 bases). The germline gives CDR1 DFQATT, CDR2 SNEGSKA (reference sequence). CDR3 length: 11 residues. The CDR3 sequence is CSAGGETEAIF. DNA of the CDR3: TGCAGTGCGGGAGGGGAGACTGAAGCTATCTTT.

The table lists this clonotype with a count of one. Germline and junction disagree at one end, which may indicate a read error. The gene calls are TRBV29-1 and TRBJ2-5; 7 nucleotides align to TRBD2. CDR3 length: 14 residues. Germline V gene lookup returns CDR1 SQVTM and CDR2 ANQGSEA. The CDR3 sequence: CGVVREGWRETQYF. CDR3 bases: TGCGGCGTTGTGAGGGAGGGGTGGCGGGAGACCCAGTACTTC.

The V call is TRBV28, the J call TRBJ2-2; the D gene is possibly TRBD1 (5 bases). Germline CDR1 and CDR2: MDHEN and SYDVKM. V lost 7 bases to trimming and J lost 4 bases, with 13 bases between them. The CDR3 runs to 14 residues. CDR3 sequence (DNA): TGTGCCAGCATCGACAGCCAGTTCACCGGGGAGCTGTTTTTT. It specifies CASIDSQFTGELFF.

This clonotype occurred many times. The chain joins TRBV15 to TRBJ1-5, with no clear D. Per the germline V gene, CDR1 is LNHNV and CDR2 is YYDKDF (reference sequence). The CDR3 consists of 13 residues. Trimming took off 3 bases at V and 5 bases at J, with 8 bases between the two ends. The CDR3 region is CATSSRWDQPQHF. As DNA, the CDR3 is TGTGCCACCAGCAGCCGGTGGGATCAGCCCCAGCATTTT.

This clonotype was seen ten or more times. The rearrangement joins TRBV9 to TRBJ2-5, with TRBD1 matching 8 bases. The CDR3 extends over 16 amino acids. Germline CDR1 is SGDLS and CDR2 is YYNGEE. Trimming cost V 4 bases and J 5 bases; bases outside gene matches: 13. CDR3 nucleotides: TGTGCCAGCAGCCCCCGGACAGGGCTTGGGTGGGAGACCCAGTACTTC. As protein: CASSPRTGLGWETQYF.